The 9 T cell receptor beta chains listed next were all sequenced from one sample in a study of cytomegalovirus exposure and HLA in healthy donors. Primers for the PCR totalled 60 Vbeta and 13 Jbeta. Assay: immunoSEQ multiplex PCR; the TCRdb copy retains only in-frame clones and omits some. The sample has 130,000 or so clones. The source material was PBMCs. These receptors all stem from a young woman in good health and CMV-seronegative.

The gene calls are TRBV7-9 and TRBJ2-5; 12 bases fit TRBD1. Trimming cost V 5 bases and J 1 base; bases outside gene matches: 5. From germline, CDR1 is SEHNR and CDR2 FQNEAQ (reference sequence). CDR3 size: 16 residues. CDR3 loop: CASSHRDRGRQETQYF. The CDR3 DNA is TGTGCCAGCAGCCACCGGGACAGGGGGCGCCAAGAGACCCAGTACTTC.

The chain joins TRBV2 to TRBJ2-3; 8 bases line up with TRBD2. The CDR3 contains 14 residues. Trimming cost V 6 bases and J 4 bases; bases outside gene matches: 6. Germline V gene sequence: CDR1 SNHLY, CDR2 FYNNEI. The CDR3 nucleotides are TGTGCCAGCAGGTGGAGCGGGGGCGCAGATACGCAGTATTTT. It encodes CASRWSGGADTQYF.

The chain uses TRBV6-1 and TRBJ2-7, with D unresolved. Trimming stripped 6 bases from V and 2 bases from J, with 8 bases between. In germline, CDR1 is MNHNS, CDR2 SASEGT. The CDR3 loop spans 12 amino acids. This CDR3 is CASRPHPYEQYF. The CDR3 DNA is TGTGCCAGCAGGCCACATCCCTACGAGCAGTACTTC.

J is TRBJ2-1 and V is TRBV7-2; TRBD2 matches 10 bases. Germline-derived CDR1 and CDR2 are SGHTA and FQGNSA. V lost 6 bases, J lost 0 bases, and 5 bases stayed unmatched. This CDR3 spans 16 amino acids. Here the CDR3 DNA reads TGTGCCAGCAGACCAGCGGGAGGGAGCTCCTACAATGAGCAGTTCTTC. As protein: CASRPAGGSSYNEQFF.

Written as DNA, the CDR3 is TGCGCCAGCAGCTCAACCTCTAGCGGAGGCACAGATACGCAGTATTTT. Protein product: CASSSTSSGGTDTQYF. This chain joins TRBV5-1 and TRBJ2-3; 7 bases agree with TRBD2. Germline V lookup: CDR1 SGHRS, CDR2 YFSETQ. CDR3 length equals 16 residues. The V gene end was trimmed by 3 bases and the J gene end by 1 base; junction bases not matched to a gene: 8. Based on the CDR3 plus reference TRBV5-1 and TRBJ2-3, the full variable domain is KAGVTQTPRYLIKTRGQQVTLSCSPISGHRSVSWYQQTPGQGLQFLFEYFSETQRNKGNFPGRFSGRQFSNSRSEMNVSTLELGDSALYLCASSSTSSGGTDTQYFGPGTRLTVL.

J is TRBJ2-3 and V is TRBV7-3; 7 bases line up with TRBD1. J was trimmed by 0 bases and V by 3 bases; bases with no gene match: 0. From germline, CDR1 is SGHTA and CDR2 FQGTGA. The CDR3 sequence is 14 residues long. CDR3 nucleotide sequence: TGTGCCAGCAGCTTGGGACAGAGCACAGATACGCAGTATTTT. Encoded protein: CASSLGQSTDTQYF.

This chain's CDR3 is CASKPGTAVYEQYF. CDR3 bases: TGTGCCAGCAAGCCCGGGACAGCGGTCTACGAGCAGTACTTC. This chain uses TRBV2 with TRBJ2-7; TRBD1 agrees at 7 bases. V dropped 7 bases and J dropped 3; count of bases not matched to a gene: 9. The CDR3 totals 14 residues. The germline V gene encodes CDR1 SNHLY and CDR2 FYNNEI.

The V call is TRBV5-1, the J call TRBJ2-3; 7 nucleotides agree with TRBD2. Trimming took 2 bases from V and 6 from J; bases not matched to a gene: 15. Germline assignment: CDR1 SGHRS and CDR2 YFSETQ. The CDR3 is 17 residues long. CDR3 residues: CASSFGLAANVGDTQYF. CDR3 coding DNA: TGCGCCAGCAGCTTTGGTCTAGCGGCTAATGTTGGCGATACGCAGTATTTT.

The J gene is TRBJ2-1, the V gene TRBV5-4; the match to TRBD2 covers 11 bases. Unmatched junction bases numbered 3, after V lost 1 base and J lost 3 bases. This CDR3 spans 16 amino acids. In germline, CDR1 is SGHNT, CDR2 YYREEE (reference sequence). The CDR3 loop is CASSLWLAGGYNEQFF. DNA for the CDR3: TGTGCCAGCAGCTTGTGGCTAGCGGGAGGCTACAATGAGCAGTTCTTC.